A single sample gave rise to the 18 T cell receptor beta chains below, sequenced in a study of post-analysis software for immune sequencing data. Researchers reported that TCR beta cDNA libraries carried unique molecular identifiers. TCRdb reprocessed the PCR reads via MiXCR and lists one record per CDR3 protein. The table records under 200,000 distinct CDR3 sequences, under 40% of them present only once. This specimen consisted of blood, obtained after autologous hematopoietic stem cell transplantation. These receptor sequences come from a girl between 10 and 17 years old with multiple sclerosis.

This clonotype was observed a handful of times. The V call is TRBV5-1, the J call TRBJ2-4; D unresolved. The J call could be wrong; TRBJ2-7 is a better fit for the DNA end. This CDR3 is 16 amino acids long. Per germline, CDR1 SGHRS and CDR2 YFSETQ. The CDR3 spells CASSLGWASPSDEQYF. CDR3 bases: TGCGCCAGCAGCTTGGGGTGGGCTTCGCCCTCAGACGAGCAGTACTTC.

Only a few counts were recorded for this clonotype. The chain has TRBV20-1 and TRBJ2-1; 10 nucleotides line up with TRBD2. The CDR3 has 16 amino acids. Germline CDR1 is DFQATT and CDR2 is SNEGSKA (reference sequence). The V segment lost 7 bases and the J segment 8 bases; nucleotides outside the gene matches: 17. CDR3: CSVWSLSGRPIDEQFF. In nucleotides, the CDR3 is TGCAGTGTGTGGAGTCTTAGCGGGAGGCCCATCGATGAGCAGTTCTTC.

This clonotype came up many times. The rearrangement links TRBV29-1 to TRBJ1-2; D unclear. Deletions cut 4 bases from V and 0 bases from J, with 9 bases between. There are 13 residues in the CDR3. Germline lookup yields CDR1 SQVTM and CDR2 ANQGSEA. The CDR3 coding sequence is TGCAGCGTTGGCACGGAGACTAACTATGGCTACACCTTC. This sequence encodes CSVGTETNYGYTF. The full variable domain, with the rest looked up from reference TRBV29-1 and TRBJ1-2, is SAVISQKPSRDICQRGTSLTIQCQVDSQVTMMFWYRQQPGQSLTLIATANQGSEATYESGFVIDKFPISRPNLTFSTLTVSNMSPEDSSIYLCSVGTETNYGYTFGSGTRLTVV.

This clonotype was seen a handful of times. The V and J genes are TRBV20-1 and TRBJ1-1; D gene ambiguous. The CDR3 is 16 residues long. The V and J ends lost 6 bases and 1 base respectively, with 21 bases between them. The V gene's germline CDR1 is DFQATT and CDR2 SNEGSKA (reference sequence). This chain's CDR3 is CSAPRQALKQNTEAFF. The CDR3 nucleotides are TGCAGTGCCCCTAGACAAGCATTAAAACAGAACACTGAAGCTTTCTTT.

A word on this clonotype: The junction does not match germline at one end; this may be a read error. The chain employs TRBV12-3 or TRBV12-4 and TRBJ2-7, with a tentative D call TRBD2 (6 bases). The CDR3 has 14 amino acids. This chain's CDR3 is CASSLGTPTYEQNF. The CDR3 bases are TGTGCCAGCAGTCTCGGGACTCCTACCTACGAGCAGAACTTC.

This chain joins TRBV12-3 or TRBV12-4 and TRBJ1-5; maybe TRBD1 (6 bases). Trimming cost V 4 bases and J 3 bases, with 13 bases left between them. The CDR3 has 15 residues. The CDR3 region is CASSYIQGDNQPQHF. In nucleotides, the CDR3 is TGTGCCAGCAGTTACATACAGGGTGACAATCAGCCCCAGCATTTT.

This clonotype came up a few times. This chain connects TRBV12-3 or TRBV12-4 to TRBJ2-1; D remains ambiguous. This CDR3 region has 15 residues. V was pared by 7 bases and J by 0 bases, with 13 bases between. The DNA of the CDR3 is TGTGCCAGCACCTTGCCATCGAGCTCCTACAATGAGCAGTTCTTC. Residues: CASTLPSSSYNEQFF.

This chain connects TRBV4-3 to TRBJ2-7; perhaps TRBD2 as D (6 bases). CDR1 LGHNA and CDR2 YSLEER come from the germline V gene. There are 14 residues in the CDR3. Trimming stripped 0 bases from V and 6 bases from J, with 12 bases between. CDR3 sequence: CASSQEAGGFEQYF. The CDR3 DNA follows: TGCGCCAGCAGCCAAGAGGCCGGGGGATTCGAGCAGTACTTC.

The genes are TRBV4-3 and TRBJ1-2; TRBD1 might be the D (5 bases). The germline gives CDR1 LGHNA, CDR2 YSLEER. The CDR3 has 13 amino acids. V was trimmed by 0 bases and J by 3 bases, leaving 5 bases between them. CDR3 DNA sequence: TGCGCCAGCAGCCAAGACAGGGACTATGGCTACACCTTC. It is translated as CASSQDRDYGYTF.

V gene TRBV12-3 or TRBV12-4 combines with J gene TRBJ2-1, with D possibly being TRBD2 (5 bases). CDR3 length: 15 amino acids. The V and J ends lost 0 bases and 9 bases respectively, with 15 bases between them. This chain's CDR3 is CASSLAIGRASEQFF. In DNA, the CDR3 is TGTGCCAGCAGTTTAGCAATAGGGAGAGCTAGTGAGCAGTTCTTC.

This clonotype was observed a handful of times. This chain uses TRBV7-2 with TRBJ1-4, with D possibly TRBD1 on 6 matching bases. Germline V gene sequence: CDR1 SGHTA, CDR2 FQGNSA. This CDR3 has 15 amino acids. Trimming removed 5 bases from V and 7 bases from J, with 17 bases in between. The CDR3 loop is CASSRRTAATEKLFF. The CDR3 DNA reads as TGTGCCAGCAGCCGGCGGACAGCGGCAACTGAAAAACTGTTTTTT.

The rearrangement uses TRBV7-9 and TRBJ2-5; a weak D match, TRBD2 (6 bases). The closer fit of TRBJ2-7 to the DNA end suggests the J call may be wrong. The CDR3 length is 14 residues. Per the germline V gene, CDR1 is SEHNR and CDR2 is FQNEAQ (reference sequence). The CDR3 DNA follows: TGTGCCAGCAGCTTACGGAGGGGCGGGGACGAGCAGTACTTC. Its translation is CASSLRRGGDEQYF.

The chain combines TRBV20-1 with TRBJ2-7; weak D call: TRBD2 (5 bases). Trimming cost V 6 bases and J 5 bases, with 20 bases left between them. This CDR3 region has 14 residues. In germline, CDR1 is DFQATT, CDR2 SNEGSKA (reference sequence). The CDR3 is CSATLGREFNEQYF. CDR3 nucleotide sequence: TGCAGTGCGACACTAGGTAGGGAGTTTAACGAGCAGTACTTC.

V gene TRBV3-1 combines with J gene TRBJ2-4; weak D call: TRBD2 (6 bases). Germline V gives CDR1 LGHDT, CDR2 YNNKEL (reference sequence). The CDR3 totals 12 residues. V lost 3 bases and J 11 bases, leaving 11 bases between the germline ends. In DNA, the CDR3 is TGTGCCAGCAGCCATACGGGACTTTTTCAGTACTTC. This codes for CASSHTGLFQYF.

The chain combines TRBV5-1 with TRBJ2-5; 9 bases fit TRBD2. Germline V CDR1 and CDR2: SGHRS, YFSETQ. V shed 2 bases and J 5 bases; nucleotides not matched to a gene: 7. CDR3 length: 15 residues. CDR3 coding DNA: TGCGCCAGCAGCTTAAATAGCGGGAGATTTGAGACCCAGTACTTC. Residues: CASSLNSGRFETQYF.

V usage is TRBV29-1 and J usage is TRBJ2-2; D remains ambiguous. The CDR3 has 13 residues. The ends were cut back, 4 bases at V and 1 base at J, with 7 bases in the middle. The V gene's germline CDR1 is SQVTM and CDR2 ANQGSEA. The CDR3 DNA follows: TGCAGCGTTGTATTCGTGAACACCGGGGAGCTGTTTTTT. This codes for CSVVFVNTGELFF.

A word on this clonotype: This sequence may be a read error, since a much larger clone differs from it by one base. This chain joins TRBV29-1 and TRBJ1-1; maybe TRBD1 (5 bases). CDR3 length equals 13 residues. CDR1 and CDR2 from the germline V gene are SQVTM and ANQGSEA. The CDR3 bases are TGCGGCGTTGGGGACCCAAAGCGCACTGAAGCTTTCTTT. Its translation: CGVGDPKRTEAFF.

The J gene is TRBJ1-4, the V gene TRBV5-1; D may be TRBD1 (6 bases). The CDR3 is made up of 16 amino acids. Germline CDR1 SGHRS, CDR2 YFSETQ. The germline V and J ends were trimmed by 0 bases and 8 bases, with 17 bases remaining between them. The CDR3 coding sequence is TGCGCCAGCAGCTTGGTAGGGGGACAAAGTCCGGAAAAACTGTTTTTT. It is translated as CASSLVGGQSPEKLFF.